These T cell receptor beta chains were read from a single sample in a study of post-analysis software for immune sequencing data. MiXCR, run by TCRdb on the PCR reads, gives a single entry per CDR3 protein. The table records roughly 700,000 distinct CDR3 sequences, 30% of them present only once. Sequencing was done on a sample of blood. These receptors were collected from a girl aged 10 to 17 with multiple sclerosis. Each CDR3 is given with its conserved first and last residue. Fields, in order: J gene, clone size, D gene, V gene, CDR3 protein, CDR3 DNA. D genes are given only for firm matches. Clone size is not always given. Where it is, it says once, few, many or a class for expanded clones.

j_gene: TRBJ1-1
abundance: .
d_gene: TRBD1
v_gene: TRBV5-5
CDR3aa: CASSLDPGQLNTEAFF
CDR3nt: TGTGCCAGCAGCTTGGACCCGGGACAGTTAAACACTGAAGCTTTCTTT

j_gene: TRBJ2-7
abundance: few
d_gene: .
v_gene: TRBV4-3
CDR3aa: CASSQSGVRPYEQYF
CDR3nt: TGCGCCAGCAGCCAATCTGGCGTCAGGCCTTACGAGCAGTACTTC

j_gene: TRBJ2-1
abundance: once
d_gene: TRBD2
v_gene: TRBV11-2
CDR3aa: CAGRLAGNNEQFF
CDR3nt: TGTGCCGGCAGGCTAGCGGGAAACAATGAGCAGTTCTTC

j_gene: TRBJ2-7
abundance: many
d_gene: TRBD1
v_gene: TRBV5-1
CDR3aa: CASSKDRGGYEQYF
CDR3nt: TGCGCCAGCAGCAAGGACAGGGGTGGGTACGAGCAGTACTTC

j_gene: TRBJ1-1
abundance: .
d_gene: .
v_gene: TRBV2
CDR3aa: CASSDGFNTEAFF
CDR3nt: TGTGCCAGCAGTGACGGGTTTAACACTGAAGCTTTCTTT

j_gene: TRBJ2-3
abundance: few
d_gene: .
v_gene: TRBV7-6
CDR3aa: CASKGYRADTQYF
CDR3nt: TGTGCCAGCAAAGGGTACCGGGCAGATACGCAGTATTTT

j_gene: TRBJ2-1
abundance: few
d_gene: TRBD2
v_gene: TRBV12-3/TRBV12-4
CDR3aa: CASSLTQTSGGMYEQFF
CDR3nt: TGTGCCAGCAGTTTAACCCAGACTAGCGGGGGTATGTATGAGCAGTTCTTC

j_gene: TRBJ2-7
abundance: .
d_gene: .
v_gene: TRBV6-6
CDR3aa: CASSRGTWDEQYF
CDR3nt: TGTGCCAGTAGCAGAGGGACGTGGGACGAGCAGTACTTC

j_gene: TRBJ1-1
abundance: .
d_gene: TRBD1
v_gene: TRBV20-1
CDR3aa: CSASGDRGLRAFF
CDR3nt: TGCAGTGCTAGTGGAGACAGGGGATTGAGGGCTTTCTTT

j_gene: TRBJ1-4
abundance: .
d_gene: .
v_gene: TRBV7-2
CDR3aa: CASSLEIVRDYQEKLFF
CDR3nt: TGTGCCAGCAGCTTAGAAATTGTCAGGGATTACCAAGAAAAACTGTTTTTT

j_gene: TRBJ2-2
abundance: .
d_gene: TRBD2
v_gene: TRBV6-6
CDR3aa: CASRLAGGNAGELFF
CDR3nt: TGTGCCAGCCGACTAGCGGGAGGCAATGCCGGGGAGCTGTTTTTT

j_gene: TRBJ2-5
abundance: .
d_gene: TRBD2
v_gene: TRBV6-2/TRBV6-3
CDR3aa: CASSYLAGEGGNEQYF
CDR3nt: TGTGCCAGCAGTTACCTAGCGGGAGAAGGGGGGAATGAGCAGTACTTC

j_gene: TRBJ1-1
abundance: .
d_gene: .
v_gene: TRBV15
CDR3aa: CATGDRRMNTEAFF
CDR3nt: TGTGCCACCGGCGATCGGAGGATGAACACTGAAGCTTTCTTT

j_gene: TRBJ1-6
abundance: few
d_gene: .
v_gene: TRBV6-5
CDR3aa: CASSYSGQADYNSPLHF
CDR3nt: TGTGCCAGCAGTTACTCGGGACAAGCGGACTATAATTCACCCCTCCACTTT

j_gene: TRBJ1-5
abundance: .
d_gene: .
v_gene: TRBV29-1
CDR3aa: CSGAQGVGQPQHF
CDR3nt: TGCAGCGGGGCACAGGGTGTAGGGCAGCCCCAGCATTTT

j_gene: TRBJ2-5
abundance: many
d_gene: TRBD1
v_gene: TRBV20-1
CDR3aa: CSARPRQGQETQYF
CDR3nt: TGCAGTGCTAGACCAAGACAGGGGCAAGAGACCCAGTACTTC

j_gene: TRBJ2-3
abundance: few
d_gene: .
v_gene: TRBV15
CDR3aa: CATNPRGRRGGQYF
CDR3nt: TGTGCCACCAACCCGCGGGGGCGACGCGGTGGGCAGTATTTT

j_gene: TRBJ1-1
abundance: .
d_gene: .
v_gene: TRBV7-9
CDR3aa: CASSRPKGVAFF
CDR3nt: TGTGCCAGCAGCCGACCGAAAGGGGTAGCTTTCTTT

j_gene: TRBJ2-3
abundance: .
d_gene: .
v_gene: TRBV12-3/TRBV12-4
CDR3aa: CASSLVAASTDTQYF
CDR3nt: TGTGCCAGCAGTTTAGTAGCGGCTAGCACAGATACGCAGTATTTT

j_gene: TRBJ2-7
abundance: .
d_gene: TRBD1
v_gene: TRBV3-1
CDR3aa: CASSQDTGGNEQYF
CDR3nt: TGTGCCAGCAGCCAAGATACAGGGGGCAACGAGCAGTACTTC

j_gene: TRBJ2-7
abundance: few
d_gene: TRBD1
v_gene: TRBV9
CDR3aa: CASSPRGTGSYEQYF
CDR3nt: TGTGCCAGCAGCCCTCGGGGGACAGGGTCCTACGAGCAGTACTTC

j_gene: TRBJ2-1
abundance: .
d_gene: .
v_gene: TRBV29-1
CDR3aa: CSVGREQFF
CDR3nt: TGCAGCGTGGGGCGTGAGCAGTTCTTC

j_gene: TRBJ1-5
abundance: .
d_gene: .
v_gene: TRBV7-2
CDR3aa: CASSQSPGVQPQHF
CDR3nt: TGTGCCAGCAGCCAGTCCCCAGGAGTTCAGCCCCAGCATTTT

j_gene: TRBJ1-1
abundance: .
d_gene: .
v_gene: TRBV13
CDR3aa: CASSPRQLLTEAFF
CDR3nt: TGTGCCAGCAGCCCCAGACAGCTCCTCACTGAAGCTTTCTTT

j_gene: TRBJ2-7
abundance: .
d_gene: .
v_gene: TRBV20-1
CDR3aa: CSARGAGTPPIEQYF
CDR3nt: TGCAGTGCTAGAGGGGCAGGGACGCCCCCAATCGAGCAGTACTTC

j_gene: TRBJ2-6
abundance: .
d_gene: TRBD1
v_gene: TRBV7-2
CDR3aa: CASSPQGISSGANVLTF
CDR3nt: TGTGCCAGCAGTCCACAGGGGATCTCCTCTGGGGCCAACGTCCTGACTTTC

j_gene: TRBJ2-1
abundance: .
d_gene: .
v_gene: TRBV2
CDR3aa: CASFDVPLSYNEQFF
CDR3nt: TGTGCCAGCTTCGACGTACCGCTCTCCTACAATGAGCAGTTCTTC

j_gene: TRBJ1-2
abundance: .
d_gene: .
v_gene: TRBV20-1
CDR3aa: CSARDRVTNYGYTF
CDR3nt: TGCAGTGCTAGAGATCGGGTCACTAACTATGGCTACACCTTC

j_gene: TRBJ1-5
abundance: .
d_gene: .
v_gene: TRBV10-3
CDR3aa: CAITDSNSNQPQHF
CDR3nt: TGTGCCATTACGGACAGTAATAGCAATCAGCCCCAGCATTTT

j_gene: TRBJ1-6
abundance: .
d_gene: TRBD1
v_gene: TRBV20-1
CDR3aa: CSARRQGRRGSPLHF
CDR3nt: TGCAGTGCTAGGCGACAGGGTCGAAGAGGTTCACCCCTCCACTTT

j_gene: TRBJ2-7
abundance: .
d_gene: TRBD2
v_gene: TRBV15
CDR3aa: CATSTEVLAPYEQYF
CDR3nt: TGTGCCACCAGCACGGAGGTACTAGCGCCTTACGAGCAGTACTTC

j_gene: TRBJ2-7
abundance: .
d_gene: TRBD1
v_gene: TRBV9
CDR3aa: CASSPSLQTGLEQYF
CDR3nt: TGTGCCAGCAGCCCCAGCCTCCAGACAGGGCTCGAGCAGTACTTC